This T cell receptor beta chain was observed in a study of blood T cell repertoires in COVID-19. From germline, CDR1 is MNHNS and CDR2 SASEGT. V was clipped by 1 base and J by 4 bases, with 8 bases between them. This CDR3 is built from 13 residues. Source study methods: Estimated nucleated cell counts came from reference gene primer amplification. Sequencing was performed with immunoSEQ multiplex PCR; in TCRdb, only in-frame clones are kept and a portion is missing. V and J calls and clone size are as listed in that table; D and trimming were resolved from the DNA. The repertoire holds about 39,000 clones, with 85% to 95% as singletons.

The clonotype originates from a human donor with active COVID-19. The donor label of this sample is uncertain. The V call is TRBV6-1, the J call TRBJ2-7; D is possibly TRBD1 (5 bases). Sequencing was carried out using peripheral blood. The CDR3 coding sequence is TGTGCCAGCAGTGAAGTCAGGGTTTACGAGCAGTACTTC. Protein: CASSEVRVYEQYF.